The source of this TCR beta chain is a study of shared clonotypes between healthy human individuals. Study-wide results and limits: Shared clonotypes: 4.5% to 5% naive CD4, under 4% naive CD8, less than 2.5% memory CD4, 0.4% to 0.45% memory CD8.

Notes on this clone: Its antigen is undetermined.

Trimming stripped 1 base from V and 4 bases from J, with 10 bases between. This CDR3 region has 14 residues. Germline V gene lookup returns CDR1 SNHLY and CDR2 FYNNEI. Naive CD8 populations comprised CD45RO-negative cells positively selected for CCR7, excluding terminally differentiated effector memory CD45RA+ cells. The protocol was immunoSEQ multiplex PCR, while the TCRdb copy is restricted to in-frame clones and leaves out a portion. The sample records roughly 600,000 clones, 95% to 98% being singletons. This chain links TRBV2 with TRBJ2-5; no definite D call. The sample consisted of naive CD8+ T cells sorted from blood. The sequence was obtained from a man aged 25-45 years in good health. CDR3 in amino acids: CASSEGVGRETQYF. Written as DNA, the CDR3 is TGTGCCAGCAGTGAAGGGGTTGGAAGAGAGACCCAGTACTTC.